These T cell receptor beta chains were read from a single sample in a study of control samples from healthy donors and cancer patients. Sequenced by immunoSEQ multiplex PCR; TCRdb stores in-frame clones only, minus some. The repertoire holds about 150,000 clones, with more than 85% as singletons. Sequenced: blood. These receptors were taken from a man in his fifties in good health. The conserved cysteine and the conserved F or W are not part of the CDR3 here. Clone size is stated in some rows and not others, as once, few, many or a class when expanded.

v_call: TRBV18
clone_size: NA
cdr3_aa: ASSPSGGITGELF

v_call: TRBV24-1
clone_size: NA
cdr3_aa: ATSDSSTDTQY

v_call: TRBV7-9
clone_size: NA
cdr3_aa: ASSLAELMNTEAF

v_call: TRBV5-1
clone_size: few
cdr3_aa: ASSLGQGLEQY

v_call: TRBV6-5
clone_size: NA
cdr3_aa: ASRVKGGGNTEAF

v_call: TRBV11-2
clone_size: NA
cdr3_aa: ASSLDPAYEQY

v_call: TRBV3-1/TRBV3-2
clone_size: NA
cdr3_aa: ASSQDRGGDTDTQY

v_call: TRBV5-1
clone_size: once
cdr3_aa: ASNSGQGYEQY

v_call: TRBV10-3
clone_size: NA
cdr3_aa: AISPGPQETQY

v_call: TRBV9
clone_size: NA
cdr3_aa: ASSVGTVQTSGNTIY

v_call: TRBV5-8
clone_size: NA
cdr3_aa: ASSLEGQVWDEAF

v_call: TRBV10-1
clone_size: once
cdr3_aa: ASAGQRTDTQY

v_call: TRBV10-3
clone_size: NA
cdr3_aa: AISVGEAGRWKGYT

v_call: TRBV5-1
clone_size: NA
cdr3_aa: ASSLVPGVVEAF

v_call: TRBV6-5
clone_size: NA
cdr3_aa: ASSRTGSTEAF